Presented here are 11 T cell receptor beta chains from one specimen sequenced in a study of blood T cell repertoires in COVID-19. Method: immunoSEQ multiplex PCR; TCRdb's copy keeps in-frame clones and lacks some. The table includes about 430,000 clones, about 88% detected once. Sequences were obtained from PBMCs or T cells enriched from blood (not recorded which). All receptors come from a woman younger than 35 who had been exposed to COVID-19.

The table lists this clone with a count of one. V gene TRBV7-3 combines with J gene TRBJ2-5, with D perhaps TRBD2 (6 bases). The CDR3 length is 14 residues. Per the germline V gene, CDR1 is SGHTA and CDR2 is FQGTGA. The V gene lost 3 bases and the J gene lost 1 base, with 9 bases spanning the gap. For the CDR3, the DNA is TGTGCCAGCAGCTTTGGGGGGACCCAAGAGACCCAGTACTTC. This gives the protein CASSFGGTQETQYF.

This clone has more than one count but fewer than ten. This chain links TRBV6-5 with TRBJ2-7; the D gene is possibly TRBD1 (6 bases). The length of the CDR3 is 15 residues. Germline V gene data show CDR1 as MNHEY and CDR2 as SVGAGI. Trimming left V 4 bases short and J 0 bases short, with 13 bases between. CDR3 sequence (DNA): TGTGCCAGCAGTTCCCTCGGGACACACTCCTACGAGCAGTACTTC. Translated: CASSSLGTHSYEQYF.

The chain employs TRBV4-3 and TRBJ1-1, with TRBD1 as a possible D gene (5 bases). Germline V gives CDR1 LGHNA, CDR2 YSLEER. The CDR3 runs to 13 residues. Trimming shortened V by 0 bases and J by 10 bases, and 12 bases separated the two germline ends. CDR3 region: CASSQDQGRIAFF. The DNA of the CDR3 is TGCGCCAGCAGCCAAGATCAGGGAAGGATAGCTTTCTTT.

The chain recombines TRBV7-9 with TRBJ1-1, with TRBD1 matching 9 bases. CDR1 and CDR2 from the germline V gene are SEHNR and FQNEAQ (reference sequence). J lost 9 bases, V lost 5 bases, and 13 bases had no gene match. The CDR3 extends over 15 amino acids. The CDR3 DNA is TGTGCCAGCAGCCCGCGCCCCCGGGACAGGGAGAAAGCTTTCTTT. Protein sequence: CASSPRPRDREKAFF. Based on the CDR3 plus reference TRBV7-9 and TRBJ1-1, the full variable domain is DTGVSQNPRHKITKRGQNVTFRCDPISEHNRLYWYRQTLGQGPEFLTYFQNEAQLEKSRLLSDRFSAERPKGSFSTLEIQRTEQGDSAMYLCASSPRPRDREKAFFGQGTRLTVV.

A note on this clone: Other DNA variants within this sample encode the same CDR3. The V call is TRBV5-1, the J call TRBJ1-6; TRBD1 is a possible D gene (5 bases). The V gene's germline CDR1 is SGHRS and CDR2 YFSETQ. The V end lost 0 bases, the J end lost 1 base, and 11 bases lay between the germline ends. The CDR3 runs to 17 residues. In nucleotides, the CDR3 is TGCGCCAGCAGCTTGGCCGGTGGGGGGTCCTATAATTCACCCCTCCACTTT. Translating gives CASSLAGGGSYNSPLHF.

The chain links TRBV19 to TRBJ2-3; 15 bases line up with TRBD2. V trimming: 3 bases; J trimming: 7 bases; junction bases outside the gene matches: 5. The CDR3 spans 16 residues. The germline V gene has CDR1 LNHDA and CDR2 SQIVND (reference sequence). The CDR3 sequence is CASSIWTSGRAHTQYF. In DNA form, the CDR3 reads TGTGCCAGTAGTATCTGGACTAGCGGGAGGGCCCATACGCAGTATTTT.

The rearrangement links TRBV7-3 to TRBJ2-3; TRBD2 agrees at 13 bases. V lost 0 bases, J lost 7 bases, and 7 bases stayed unmatched. Germline values: CDR1 SGHTA, CDR2 FQGTGA. This CDR3 is built from 17 residues. CDR3 residues: CASSLTTGTSGVNTQYF. In DNA form, the CDR3 reads TGTGCCAGCAGCTTAACTACCGGGACTAGCGGGGTCAATACGCAGTATTTT.

The chain is built from TRBV3-1 (or the pseudogene TRBV3-2) and TRBJ1-2; D is unclear. The length of the CDR3 is 14 residues. Germline lookup yields CDR1 LGHDT and CDR2 YNNKEL (reference sequence). Trimming pared 1 base from V and 4 bases from J, leaving 10 bases between. CDR3 loop: CASSQVRQPYGYTF. Written as DNA, the CDR3 is TGTGCCAGCAGCCAAGTGAGGCAGCCCTATGGCTACACCTTC.

The table lists this clone with a count of one. The chain employs TRBV5-1 and TRBJ1-1, with 8 bases fitting TRBD1. The CDR3 contains 17 residues. The junction had 10 bases not matched to a gene; V was cut back by 2 bases and J by 1 base. CDR1 and CDR2 from the germline V gene are SGHRS and YFSETQ. CDR3 loop: CASSLGQGAFKNTEAFF. The CDR3 nucleotides are TGCGCCAGCAGCTTAGGGCAGGGGGCCTTCAAGAACACTGAAGCTTTCTTT.

CDR3 sequence reads: CASDSGFQPQHF. CDR3 coding DNA: TGTGCCAGTGACTCAGGGTTTCAGCCCCAGCATTTT. The chain is built from TRBV12-3 or TRBV12-4 and TRBJ1-5, with D possibly matching TRBD1 (5 bases). There are 12 residues in the CDR3. V was trimmed by 9 bases and J by 6 bases, leaving 12 bases between them.

The V and J genes are TRBV4-1 and TRBJ1-3; 7 nucleotides agree with TRBD1. In germline, CDR1 is MGHRA, CDR2 YSYEKL. The junction had 12 bases not matched to a gene; V was cut back by 4 bases and J by 0 bases. This CDR3 contains 18 residues. Here the CDR3 reads CASSLPPGRDSSGNTIYF. The CDR3 DNA is TGCGCCAGCAGCCTTCCGCCAGGGCGGGACAGCTCTGGAAACACCATATATTTT.